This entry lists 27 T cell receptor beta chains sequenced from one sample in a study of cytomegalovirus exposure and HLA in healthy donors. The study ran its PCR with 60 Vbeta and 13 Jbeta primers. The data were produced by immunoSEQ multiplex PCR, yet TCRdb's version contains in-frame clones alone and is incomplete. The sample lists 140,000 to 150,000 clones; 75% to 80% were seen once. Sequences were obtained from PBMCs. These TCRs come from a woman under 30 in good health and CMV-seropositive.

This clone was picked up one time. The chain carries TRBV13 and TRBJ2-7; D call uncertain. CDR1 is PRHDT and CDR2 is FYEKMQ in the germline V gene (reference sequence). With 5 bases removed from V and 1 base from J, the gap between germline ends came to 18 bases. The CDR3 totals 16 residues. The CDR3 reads CASSDTTTLNSYEQYF. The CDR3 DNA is TGTGCCAGCAGCGACACCACCACACTGAATTCCTACGAGCAGTACTTC.

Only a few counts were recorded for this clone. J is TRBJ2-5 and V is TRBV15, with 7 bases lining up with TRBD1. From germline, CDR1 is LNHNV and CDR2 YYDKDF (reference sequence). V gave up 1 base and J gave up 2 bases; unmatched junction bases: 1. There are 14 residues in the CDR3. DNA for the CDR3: TGTGCCACCAGCAGAGGGGACAGTCAAGAGACCCAGTACTTC. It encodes CATSRGDSQETQYF.

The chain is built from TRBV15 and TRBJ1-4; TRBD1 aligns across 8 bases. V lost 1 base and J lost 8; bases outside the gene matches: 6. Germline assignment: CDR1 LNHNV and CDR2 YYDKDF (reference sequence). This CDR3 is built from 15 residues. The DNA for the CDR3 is TGTGCCACCAGCAGAGGCGACAGGGGCGTCGAAAAACTGTTTTTT. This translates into CATSRGDRGVEKLFF.

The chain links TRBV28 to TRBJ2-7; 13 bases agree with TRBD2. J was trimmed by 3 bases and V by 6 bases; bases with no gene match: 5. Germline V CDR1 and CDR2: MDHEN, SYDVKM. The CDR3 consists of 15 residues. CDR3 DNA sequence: TGTGCCAGCAGGGCGGGACTAGCGGGGCTCTACGAGCAGTACTTC. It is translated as CASRAGLAGLYEQYF.

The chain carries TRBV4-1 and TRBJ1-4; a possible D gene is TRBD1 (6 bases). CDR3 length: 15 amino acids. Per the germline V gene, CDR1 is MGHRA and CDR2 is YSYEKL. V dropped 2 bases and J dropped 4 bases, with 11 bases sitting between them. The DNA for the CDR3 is TGCGCCAGCAGCCAACAGGACAGCAGTAATGAAAAACTGTTTTTT. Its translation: CASSQQDSSNEKLFF.

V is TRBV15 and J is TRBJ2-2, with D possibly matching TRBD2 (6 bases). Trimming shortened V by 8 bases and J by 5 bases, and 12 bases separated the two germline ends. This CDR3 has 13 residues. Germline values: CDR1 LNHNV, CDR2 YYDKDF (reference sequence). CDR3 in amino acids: CATDGGKTGELFF. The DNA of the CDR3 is TGTGCCACCGACGGCGGGAAGACCGGGGAGCTGTTTTTT.

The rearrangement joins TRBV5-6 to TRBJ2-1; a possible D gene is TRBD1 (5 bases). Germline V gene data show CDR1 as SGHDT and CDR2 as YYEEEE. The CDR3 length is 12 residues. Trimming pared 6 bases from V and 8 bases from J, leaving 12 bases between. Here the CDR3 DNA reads TGTGCCAGCACCCTCAGGGCCCATGAGCAGTTCTTC. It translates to CASTLRAHEQFF.

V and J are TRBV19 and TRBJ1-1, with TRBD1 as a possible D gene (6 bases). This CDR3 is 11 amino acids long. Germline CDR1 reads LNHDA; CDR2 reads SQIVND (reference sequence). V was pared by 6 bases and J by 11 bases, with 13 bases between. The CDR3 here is CASRETGSAFF. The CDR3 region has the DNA TGTGCCAGTAGGGAAACAGGGTCGGCTTTCTTT. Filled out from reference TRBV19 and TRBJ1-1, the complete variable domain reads DGGITQSPKYLFRKEGQNVTLSCEQNLNHDAMYWYRQDPGQGLRLIYYSQIVNDFQKGDIAEGYSVSREKKESFPLTVTSAQKNPTAFYLCASRETGSAFFGQGTRLTVV.

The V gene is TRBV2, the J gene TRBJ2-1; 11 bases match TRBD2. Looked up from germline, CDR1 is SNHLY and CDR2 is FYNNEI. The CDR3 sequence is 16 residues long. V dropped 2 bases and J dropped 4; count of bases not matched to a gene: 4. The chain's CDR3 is CASSERLAGNYNEQFF. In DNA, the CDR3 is TGTGCCAGCAGTGAACGACTAGCGGGGAATTACAATGAGCAGTTCTTC.

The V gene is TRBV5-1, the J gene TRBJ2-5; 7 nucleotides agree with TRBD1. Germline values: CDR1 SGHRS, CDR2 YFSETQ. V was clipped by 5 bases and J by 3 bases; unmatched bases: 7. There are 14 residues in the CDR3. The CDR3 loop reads CASSSGQPKETQYF. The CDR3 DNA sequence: TGCGCCAGCAGTTCGGGACAGCCAAAAGAGACCCAGTACTTC. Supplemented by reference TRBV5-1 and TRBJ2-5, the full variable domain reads KAGVTQTPRYLIKTRGQQVTLSCSPISGHRSVSWYQQTPGQGLQFLFEYFSETQRNKGNFPGRFSGRQFSNSRSEMNVSTLELGDSALYLCASSSGQPKETQYFGPGTRLLVL.

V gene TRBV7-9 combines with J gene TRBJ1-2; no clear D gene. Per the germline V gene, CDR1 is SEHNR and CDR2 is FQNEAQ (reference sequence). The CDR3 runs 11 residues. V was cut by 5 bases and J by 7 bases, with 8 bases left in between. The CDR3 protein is CASSARGGYTF. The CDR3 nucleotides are TGTGCCAGCAGCGCGAGAGGTGGCTACACCTTC.

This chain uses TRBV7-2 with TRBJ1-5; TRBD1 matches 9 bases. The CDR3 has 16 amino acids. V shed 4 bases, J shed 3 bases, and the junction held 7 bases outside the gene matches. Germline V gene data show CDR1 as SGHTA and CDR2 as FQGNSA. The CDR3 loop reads CASSSEGTGFNQPQHF. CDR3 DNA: TGTGCCAGCAGCTCGGAAGGGACAGGGTTCAATCAGCCCCAGCATTTT.

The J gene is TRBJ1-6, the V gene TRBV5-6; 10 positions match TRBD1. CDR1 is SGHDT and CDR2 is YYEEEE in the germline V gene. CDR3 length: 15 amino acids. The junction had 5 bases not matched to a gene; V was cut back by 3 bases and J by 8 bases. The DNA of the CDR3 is TGTGCCAGCAGCTCCGGACAGGGGGGATATTCACCCCTCCACTTT. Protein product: CASSSGQGGYSPLHF.

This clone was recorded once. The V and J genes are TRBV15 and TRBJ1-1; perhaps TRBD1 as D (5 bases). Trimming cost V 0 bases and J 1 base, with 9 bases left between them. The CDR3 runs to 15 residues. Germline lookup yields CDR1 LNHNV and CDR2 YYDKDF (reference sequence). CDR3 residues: CATSRDVRGNTEAFF. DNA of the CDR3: TGTGCCACCAGCAGAGATGTAAGGGGGAACACTGAAGCTTTCTTT.

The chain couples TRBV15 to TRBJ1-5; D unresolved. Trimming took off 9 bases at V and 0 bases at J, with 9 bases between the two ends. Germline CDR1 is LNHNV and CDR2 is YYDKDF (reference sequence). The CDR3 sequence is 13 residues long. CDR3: CATRGHSNQPQHF. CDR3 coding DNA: TGTGCCACACGTGGGCATAGCAATCAGCCCCAGCATTTT.

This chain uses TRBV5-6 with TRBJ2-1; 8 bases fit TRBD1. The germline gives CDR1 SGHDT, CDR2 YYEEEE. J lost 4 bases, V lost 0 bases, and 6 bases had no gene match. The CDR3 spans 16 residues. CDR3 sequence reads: CASSLVDRVPYNEQFF. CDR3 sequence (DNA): TGTGCCAGCAGCTTGGTGGACAGGGTCCCTTACAATGAGCAGTTCTTC. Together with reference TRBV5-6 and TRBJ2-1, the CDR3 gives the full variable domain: DAGVTQSPTHLIKTRGQQVTLRCSPKSGHDTVSWYQQALGQGPQFIFQYYEEEERQRGNFPDRFSGHQFPNYSSELNVNALLLGDSALYLCASSLVDRVPYNEQFFGPGTRLTVL.

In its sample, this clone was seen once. DNA of the CDR3: TGTGCCAGCAGCCCACCAGGCGCGGGTGTCACTGAAGCTTTCTTT. Residues: CASSPPGAGVTEAFF. The chain carries TRBV9 and TRBJ1-1, with D unresolved. V was pared by 4 bases and J by 4 bases, with 17 bases between. This CDR3 contains 15 residues. The germline gives CDR1 SGDLS, CDR2 YYNGEE. The entire variable domain, with the rest obtained from reference TRBV9 and TRBJ1-1, is as follows: DSGVTQTPKHLITATGQRVTLRCSPRSGDLSVYWYQQSLDQGLQFLIQYYNGEERAKGNILERFSAQQFPDLHSELNLSSLELGDSALYFCASSPPGAGVTEAFFGQGTRLTVV.

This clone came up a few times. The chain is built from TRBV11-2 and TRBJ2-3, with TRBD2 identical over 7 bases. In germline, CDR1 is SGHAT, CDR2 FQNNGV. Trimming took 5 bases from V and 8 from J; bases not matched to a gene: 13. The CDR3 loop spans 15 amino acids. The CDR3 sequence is CASSTSGEKAGTQYF. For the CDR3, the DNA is TGTGCCAGCAGCACAAGCGGGGAGAAGGCCGGTACGCAGTATTTT.

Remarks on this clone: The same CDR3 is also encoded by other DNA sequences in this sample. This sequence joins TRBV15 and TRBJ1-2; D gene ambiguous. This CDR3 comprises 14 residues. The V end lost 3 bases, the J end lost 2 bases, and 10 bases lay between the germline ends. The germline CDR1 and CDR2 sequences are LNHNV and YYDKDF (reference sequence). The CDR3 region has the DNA TGTGCCACCAGCAGGGGTGGAGGGAACTATGGCTACACCTTC. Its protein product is CATSRGGGNYGYTF. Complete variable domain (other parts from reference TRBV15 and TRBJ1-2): DAMVIQNPRYQVTQFGKPVTLSCSQTLNHNVMYWYQQKSSQAPKLLFHYYDKDFNNEADTPDNFQSRRPNTSFCFLDIRSPGLGDTAMYLCATSRGGGNYGYTFGSGTRLTVV.

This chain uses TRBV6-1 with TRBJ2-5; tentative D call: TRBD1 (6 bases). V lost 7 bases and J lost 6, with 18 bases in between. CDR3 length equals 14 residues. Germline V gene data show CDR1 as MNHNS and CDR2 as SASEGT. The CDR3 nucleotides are TGTGCCAGCACCCTCCCCGGACAGCCAAAGACCCAGTACTTC. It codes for CASTLPGQPKTQYF.

The CDR3 nucleotides are TGTGCCAGCAGCCAATGGAGGGGGCGAGCCTATGGCTACACCTTC. It yields the protein CASSQWRGRAYGYTF. This chain uses TRBV16 with TRBJ1-2, with TRBD1 matching 7 bases. Germline lookup yields CDR1 KGHSY and CDR2 FQNENV. The CDR3 consists of 15 residues. V lost 1 base to trimming and J lost 4 bases; unmatched junction nucleotides: 6. Using reference TRBV16 and TRBJ1-2 for the parts outside the CDR3, the full variable domain is GEEVAQTPKHLVRGEGQKAKLYCAPIKGHSYVFWYQQVLKNEFKFLISFQNENVFDETGMPKERFSAKCLPNSPCSLEIQATKLEDSAVYFCASSQWRGRAYGYTFGSGTRLTVV.

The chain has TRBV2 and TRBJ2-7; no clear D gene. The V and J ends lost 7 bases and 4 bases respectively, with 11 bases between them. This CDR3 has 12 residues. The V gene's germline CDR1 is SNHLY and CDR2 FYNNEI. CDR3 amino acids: CASIRSSYEQYF. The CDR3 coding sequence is TGTGCCAGCATTCGCTCGAGTTACGAGCAGTACTTC.

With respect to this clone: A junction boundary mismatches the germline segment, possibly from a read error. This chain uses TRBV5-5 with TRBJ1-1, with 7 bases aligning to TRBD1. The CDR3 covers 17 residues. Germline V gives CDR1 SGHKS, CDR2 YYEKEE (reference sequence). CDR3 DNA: TGTGCCAACAGCTTGGAGGGGGCGATGGCTATGAACACTGAAGCTTTCTTT. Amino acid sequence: CANSLEGAMAMNTEAFF.

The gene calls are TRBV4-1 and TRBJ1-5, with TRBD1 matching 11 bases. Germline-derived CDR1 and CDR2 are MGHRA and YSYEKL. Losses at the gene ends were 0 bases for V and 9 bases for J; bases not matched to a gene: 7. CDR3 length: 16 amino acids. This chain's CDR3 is CASSQDVGQGARPQHF. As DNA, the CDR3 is TGCGCCAGCAGCCAAGATGTCGGACAGGGGGCACGGCCCCAGCATTTT.

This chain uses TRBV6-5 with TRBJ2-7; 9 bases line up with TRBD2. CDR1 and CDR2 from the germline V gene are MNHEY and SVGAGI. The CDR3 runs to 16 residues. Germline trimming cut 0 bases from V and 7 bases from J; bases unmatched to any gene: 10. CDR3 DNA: TGTGCCAGCAGTTACTCTGGGGGCGGGGGGGATCGGGAGCAGTACTTC. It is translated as CASSYSGGGGDREQYF.

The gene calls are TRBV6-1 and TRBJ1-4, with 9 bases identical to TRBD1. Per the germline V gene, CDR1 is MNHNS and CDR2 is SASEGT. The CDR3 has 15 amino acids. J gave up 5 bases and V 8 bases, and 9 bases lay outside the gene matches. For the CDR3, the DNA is TGTGCCAGCCAGATGGGGACAGGGCCGAATGAAAAACTGTTTTTT. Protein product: CASQMGTGPNEKLFF.

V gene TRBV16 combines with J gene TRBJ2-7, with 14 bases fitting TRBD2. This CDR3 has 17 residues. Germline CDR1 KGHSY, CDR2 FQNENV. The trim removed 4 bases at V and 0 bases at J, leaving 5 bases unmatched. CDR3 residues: CASSLGLAGGFSYEQYF. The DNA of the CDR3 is TGTGCCAGCAGCCTTGGACTAGCGGGGGGTTTCTCCTACGAGCAGTACTTC.